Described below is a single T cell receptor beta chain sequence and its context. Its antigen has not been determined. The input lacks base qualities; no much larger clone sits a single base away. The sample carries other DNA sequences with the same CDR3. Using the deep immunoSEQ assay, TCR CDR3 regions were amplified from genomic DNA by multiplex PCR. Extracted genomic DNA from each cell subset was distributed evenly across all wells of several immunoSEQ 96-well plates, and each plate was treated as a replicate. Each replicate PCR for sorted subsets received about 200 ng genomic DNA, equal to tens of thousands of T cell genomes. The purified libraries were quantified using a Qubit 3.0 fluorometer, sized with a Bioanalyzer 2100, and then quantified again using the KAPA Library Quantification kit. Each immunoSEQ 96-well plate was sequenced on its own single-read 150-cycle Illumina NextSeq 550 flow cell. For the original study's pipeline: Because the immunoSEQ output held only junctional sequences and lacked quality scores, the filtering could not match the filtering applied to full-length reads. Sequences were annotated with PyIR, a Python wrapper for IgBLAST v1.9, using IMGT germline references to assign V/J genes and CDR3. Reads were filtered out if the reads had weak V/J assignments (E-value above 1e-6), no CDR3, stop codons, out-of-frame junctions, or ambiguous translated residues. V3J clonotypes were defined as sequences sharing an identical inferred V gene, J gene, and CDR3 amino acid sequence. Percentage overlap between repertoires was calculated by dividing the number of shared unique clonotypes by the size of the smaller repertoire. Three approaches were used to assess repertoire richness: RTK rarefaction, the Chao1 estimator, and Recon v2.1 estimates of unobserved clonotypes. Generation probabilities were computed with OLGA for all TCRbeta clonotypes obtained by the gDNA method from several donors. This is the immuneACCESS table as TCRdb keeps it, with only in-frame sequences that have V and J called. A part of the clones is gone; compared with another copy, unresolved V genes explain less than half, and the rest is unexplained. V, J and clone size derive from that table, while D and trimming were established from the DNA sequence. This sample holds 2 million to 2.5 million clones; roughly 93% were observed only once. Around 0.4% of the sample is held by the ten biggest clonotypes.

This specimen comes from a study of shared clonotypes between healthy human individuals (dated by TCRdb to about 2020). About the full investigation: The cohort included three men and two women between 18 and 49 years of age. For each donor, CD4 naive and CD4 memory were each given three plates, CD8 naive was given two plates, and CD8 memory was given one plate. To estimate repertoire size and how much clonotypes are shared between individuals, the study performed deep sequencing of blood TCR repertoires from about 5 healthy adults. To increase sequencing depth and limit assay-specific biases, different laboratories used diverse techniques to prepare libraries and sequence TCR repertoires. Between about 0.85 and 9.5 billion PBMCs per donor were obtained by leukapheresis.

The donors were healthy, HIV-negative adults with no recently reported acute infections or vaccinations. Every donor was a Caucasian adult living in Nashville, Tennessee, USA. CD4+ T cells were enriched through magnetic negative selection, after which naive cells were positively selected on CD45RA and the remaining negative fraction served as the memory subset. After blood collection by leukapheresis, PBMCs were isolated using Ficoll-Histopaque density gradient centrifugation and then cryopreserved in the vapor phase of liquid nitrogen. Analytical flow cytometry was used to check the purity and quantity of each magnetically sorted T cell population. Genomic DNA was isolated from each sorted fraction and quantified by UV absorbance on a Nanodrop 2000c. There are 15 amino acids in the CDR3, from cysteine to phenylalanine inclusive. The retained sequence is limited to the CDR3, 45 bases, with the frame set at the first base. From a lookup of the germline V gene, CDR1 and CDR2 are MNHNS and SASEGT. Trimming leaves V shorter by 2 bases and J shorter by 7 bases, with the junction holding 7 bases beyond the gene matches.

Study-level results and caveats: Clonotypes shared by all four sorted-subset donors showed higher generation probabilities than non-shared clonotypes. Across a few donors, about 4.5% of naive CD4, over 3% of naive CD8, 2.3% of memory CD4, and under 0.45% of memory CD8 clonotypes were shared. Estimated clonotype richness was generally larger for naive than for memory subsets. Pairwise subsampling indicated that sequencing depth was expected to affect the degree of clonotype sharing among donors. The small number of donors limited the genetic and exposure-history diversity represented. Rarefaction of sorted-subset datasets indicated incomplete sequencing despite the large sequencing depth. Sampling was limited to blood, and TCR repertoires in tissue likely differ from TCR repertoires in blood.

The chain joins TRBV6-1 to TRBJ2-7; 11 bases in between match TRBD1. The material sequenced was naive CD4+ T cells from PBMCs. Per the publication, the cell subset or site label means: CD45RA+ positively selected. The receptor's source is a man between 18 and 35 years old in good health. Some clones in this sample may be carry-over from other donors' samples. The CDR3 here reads CASSEPGQGAGEQYF. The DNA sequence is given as TGTGCCAGCAGTGAACCTGGACAGGGGGCAGGAGAGCAGTACTTC.